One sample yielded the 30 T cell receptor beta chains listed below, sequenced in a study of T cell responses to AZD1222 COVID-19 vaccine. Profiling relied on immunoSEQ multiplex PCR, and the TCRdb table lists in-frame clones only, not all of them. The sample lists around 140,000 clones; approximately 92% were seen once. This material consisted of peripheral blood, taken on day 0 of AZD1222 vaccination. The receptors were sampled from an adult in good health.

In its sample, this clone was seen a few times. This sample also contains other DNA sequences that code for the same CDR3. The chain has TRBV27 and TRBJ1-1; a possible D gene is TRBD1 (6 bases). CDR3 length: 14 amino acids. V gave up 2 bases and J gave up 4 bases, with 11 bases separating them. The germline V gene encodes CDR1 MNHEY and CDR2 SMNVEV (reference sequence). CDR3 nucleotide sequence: TGTGCCAGCAGTTTAGGAGGGGGAGGCACTGAAGCTTTCTTT. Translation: CASSLGGGGTEAFF.

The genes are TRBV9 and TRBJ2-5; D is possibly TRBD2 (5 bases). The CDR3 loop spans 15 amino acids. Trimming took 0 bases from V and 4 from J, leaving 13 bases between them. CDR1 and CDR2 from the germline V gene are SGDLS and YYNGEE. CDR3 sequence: CASSVDIALGETQYF. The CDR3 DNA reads TGTGCCAGCAGCGTAGATATAGCGTTAGGAGAGACCCAGTACTTC.

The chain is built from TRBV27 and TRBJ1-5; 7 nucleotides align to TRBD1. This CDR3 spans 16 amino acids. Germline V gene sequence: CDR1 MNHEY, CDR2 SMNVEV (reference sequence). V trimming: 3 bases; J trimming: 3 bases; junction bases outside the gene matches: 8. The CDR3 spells CASSFTGTAINQPQHF. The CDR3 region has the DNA TGTGCCAGCAGTTTTACCGGGACAGCGATCAATCAGCCCCAGCATTTT.

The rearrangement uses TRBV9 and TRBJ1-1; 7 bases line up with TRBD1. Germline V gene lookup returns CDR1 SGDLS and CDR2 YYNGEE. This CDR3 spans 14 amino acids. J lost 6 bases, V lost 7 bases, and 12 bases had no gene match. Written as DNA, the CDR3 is TGTGCCAGCGGCTCGGGACAGAGTTTTCCTGAAGCTTTCTTT. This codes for CASGSGQSFPEAFF.

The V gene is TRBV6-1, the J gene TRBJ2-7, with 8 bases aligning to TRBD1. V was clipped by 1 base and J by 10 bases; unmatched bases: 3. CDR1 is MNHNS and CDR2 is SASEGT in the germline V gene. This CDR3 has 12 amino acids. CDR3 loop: CASSEGTGKQYF. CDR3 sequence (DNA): TGTGCCAGCAGTGAAGGGACAGGGAAACAGTACTTC.

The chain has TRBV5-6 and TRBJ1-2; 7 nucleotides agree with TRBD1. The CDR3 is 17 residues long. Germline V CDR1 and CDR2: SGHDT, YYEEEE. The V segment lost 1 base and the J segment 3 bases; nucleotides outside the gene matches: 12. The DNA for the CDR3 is TGTGCCAGCAGCTTGATCATGTGGGACAGCGACGACTATGGCTACACCTTC. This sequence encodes CASSLIMWDSDDYGYTF.

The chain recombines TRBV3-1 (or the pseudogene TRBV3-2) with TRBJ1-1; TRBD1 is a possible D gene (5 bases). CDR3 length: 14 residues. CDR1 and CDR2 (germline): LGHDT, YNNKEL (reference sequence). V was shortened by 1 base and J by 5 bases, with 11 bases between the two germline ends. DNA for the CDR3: TGTGCCAGCAGCCAAGGACAGAGAGGGACTGAAGCTTTCTTT. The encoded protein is CASSQGQRGTEAFF.

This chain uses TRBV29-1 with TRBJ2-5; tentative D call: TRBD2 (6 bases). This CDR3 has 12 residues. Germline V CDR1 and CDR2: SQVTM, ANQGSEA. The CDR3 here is CGGRTTWFDQYF. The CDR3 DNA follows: TGCGGGGGGAGGACTACCTGGTTCGACCAGTACTTC.

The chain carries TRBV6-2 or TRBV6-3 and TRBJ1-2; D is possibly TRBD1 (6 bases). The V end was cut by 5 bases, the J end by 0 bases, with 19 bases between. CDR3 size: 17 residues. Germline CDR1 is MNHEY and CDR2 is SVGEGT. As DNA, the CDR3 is TGTGCCAGCAGTCCCAATCCCTGGGCAGGGGCTAACTATGGCTACACCTTC. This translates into CASSPNPWAGANYGYTF.

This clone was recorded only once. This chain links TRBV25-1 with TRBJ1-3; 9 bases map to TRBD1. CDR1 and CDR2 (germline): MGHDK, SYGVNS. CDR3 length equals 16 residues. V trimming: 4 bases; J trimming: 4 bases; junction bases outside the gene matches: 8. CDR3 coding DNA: TGTGCCAGCAGTGCCCCCGGACAGGGGACCGGAAACACCATATATTTT. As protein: CASSAPGQGTGNTIYF.

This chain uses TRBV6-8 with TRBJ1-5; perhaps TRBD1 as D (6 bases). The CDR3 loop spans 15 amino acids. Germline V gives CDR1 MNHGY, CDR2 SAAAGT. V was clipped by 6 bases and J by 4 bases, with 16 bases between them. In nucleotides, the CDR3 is TGTGCCAGCAGAAGGCAAGGACAGACGAATCAGCCCCAGCATTTT. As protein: CASRRQGQTNQPQHF.

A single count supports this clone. The CDR3 region has the DNA TGTGCCAGCAGCGTAGGTGTCCAGGGCACCTACGAGCAGTACTTC. This sequence encodes CASSVGVQGTYEQYF. The rearrangement joins TRBV9 to TRBJ2-7; a possible D gene is TRBD1 (5 bases). CDR3 length: 15 amino acids. V was trimmed by 0 bases and J by 2 bases, leaving 12 bases between them. Germline assignment: CDR1 SGDLS and CDR2 YYNGEE.

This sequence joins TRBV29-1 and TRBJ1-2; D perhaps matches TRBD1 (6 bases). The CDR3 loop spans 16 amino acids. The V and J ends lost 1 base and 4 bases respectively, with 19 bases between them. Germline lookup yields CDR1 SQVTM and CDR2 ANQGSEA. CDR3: CSVEGIGWQGTYGYTF. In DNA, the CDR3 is TGCAGCGTTGAAGGAATAGGCTGGCAGGGGACCTATGGCTACACCTTC.

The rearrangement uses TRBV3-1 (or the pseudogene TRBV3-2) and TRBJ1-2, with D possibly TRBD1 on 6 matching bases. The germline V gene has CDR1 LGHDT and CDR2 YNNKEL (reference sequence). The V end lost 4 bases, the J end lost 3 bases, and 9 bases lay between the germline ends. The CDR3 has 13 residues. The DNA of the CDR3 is TGTGCCAGCAGCCCAAGACAGGACTATGGCTACACCTTC. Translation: CASSPRQDYGYTF.

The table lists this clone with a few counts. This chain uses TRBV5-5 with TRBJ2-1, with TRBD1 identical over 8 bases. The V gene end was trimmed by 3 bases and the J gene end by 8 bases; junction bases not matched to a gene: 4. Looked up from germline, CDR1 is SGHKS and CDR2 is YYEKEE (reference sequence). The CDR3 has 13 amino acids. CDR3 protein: CASSWAGGDEQFF. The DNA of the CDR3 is TGTGCCAGCAGCTGGGCAGGGGGCGATGAGCAGTTCTTC.

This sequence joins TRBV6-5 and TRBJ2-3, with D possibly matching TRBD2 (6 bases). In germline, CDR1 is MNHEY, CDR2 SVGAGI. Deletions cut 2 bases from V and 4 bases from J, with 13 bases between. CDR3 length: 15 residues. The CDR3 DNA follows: TGTGCCAGCAGTTACGGTGGGGGGAACCCAGATACGCAGTATTTT. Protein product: CASSYGGGNPDTQYF.

The CDR3 nucleotides are TGCGCCAGCAGCTTGGAAGGATCCCCAAAAGCTTTCTTT. The encoded protein is CASSLEGSPKAFF. The chain combines TRBV5-1 with TRBJ1-1, with no clear D. Germline CDR1 and CDR2: SGHRS and YFSETQ. The V and J ends lost 0 bases and 9 bases respectively, with 12 bases between them. This CDR3 has 13 amino acids.

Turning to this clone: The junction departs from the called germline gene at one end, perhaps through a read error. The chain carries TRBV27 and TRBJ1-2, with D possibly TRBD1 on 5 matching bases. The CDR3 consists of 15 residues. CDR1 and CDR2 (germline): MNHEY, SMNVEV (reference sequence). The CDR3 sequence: CASSAHRTTMATSLF. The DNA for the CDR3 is TGTGCCAGCAGTGCACACAGGACTACTATGGCTACTTCACTCTTC.

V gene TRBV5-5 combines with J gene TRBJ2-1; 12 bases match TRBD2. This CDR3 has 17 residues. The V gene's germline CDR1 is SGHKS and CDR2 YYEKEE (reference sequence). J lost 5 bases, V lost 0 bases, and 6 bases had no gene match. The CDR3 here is CASSLDLAGGANNEQFF. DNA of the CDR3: TGTGCCAGCAGCTTGGATCTAGCGGGAGGGGCCAACAATGAGCAGTTCTTC.

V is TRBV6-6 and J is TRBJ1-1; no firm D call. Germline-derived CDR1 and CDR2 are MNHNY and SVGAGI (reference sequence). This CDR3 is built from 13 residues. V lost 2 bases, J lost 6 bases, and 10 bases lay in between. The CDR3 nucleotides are TGTGCCAGCAGTTACCCGGGCTTTGCTGAAGCTTTCTTT. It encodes CASSYPGFAEAFF.

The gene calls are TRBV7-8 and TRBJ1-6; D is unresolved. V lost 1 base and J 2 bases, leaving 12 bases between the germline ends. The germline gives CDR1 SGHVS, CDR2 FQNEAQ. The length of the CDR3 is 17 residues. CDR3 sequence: CASSLGARRTYNSPLHF. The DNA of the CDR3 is TGTGCCAGCAGCTTAGGTGCCCGGAGGACCTATAATTCACCCCTCCACTTT.

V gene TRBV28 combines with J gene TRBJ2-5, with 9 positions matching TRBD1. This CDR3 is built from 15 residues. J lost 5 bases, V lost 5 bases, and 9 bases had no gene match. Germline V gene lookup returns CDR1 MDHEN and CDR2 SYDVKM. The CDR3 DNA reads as TGTGCCAGCAGTGTCGGGGGGACAGGGAGGGAGACCCAGTACTTC. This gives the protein CASSVGGTGRETQYF.

The CDR3 sequence is CASSFGPSGNTIYF. The CDR3 nucleotides read TGTGCCAGCAGCTTTGGTCCCTCTGGAAACACCATATATTTT. The rearrangement links TRBV5-4 to TRBJ1-3; the D is unclear. CDR1 is SGHNT and CDR2 is YYREEE in the germline V gene (reference sequence). The V end was cut by 2 bases, the J end by 0 bases, with 6 bases between. The CDR3 sequence is 14 residues long.

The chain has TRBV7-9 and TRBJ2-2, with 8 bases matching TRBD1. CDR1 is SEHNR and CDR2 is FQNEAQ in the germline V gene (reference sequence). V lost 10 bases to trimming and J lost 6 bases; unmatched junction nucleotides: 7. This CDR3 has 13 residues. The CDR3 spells CAIEQGASGELFF. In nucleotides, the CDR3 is TGTGCCATCGAGCAGGGGGCATCCGGGGAGCTGTTTTTT.

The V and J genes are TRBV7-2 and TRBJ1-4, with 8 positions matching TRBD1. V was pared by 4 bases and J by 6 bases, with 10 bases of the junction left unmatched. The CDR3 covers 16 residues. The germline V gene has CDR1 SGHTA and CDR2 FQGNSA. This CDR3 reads CASSSYRDRRDEKLFF. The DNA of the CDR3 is TGTGCCAGCAGCTCTTACCGGGACAGGAGGGATGAAAAACTGTTTTTT.

CDR3 sequence reads: CASSAGIAGTSYEQYF. For the CDR3, the DNA is TGTGCCAGTAGTGCCGGTATAGCGGGGACCTCCTACGAGCAGTACTTC. The genes are TRBV19 and TRBJ2-7, with 8 bases matching TRBD2. CDR3 size: 16 residues. The germline V gene encodes CDR1 LNHDA and CDR2 SQIVND (reference sequence). With 5 bases clipped from V and 0 bases from J, the junction kept 9 bases outside the gene matches. Using reference TRBV19 and TRBJ2-7 for the parts outside the CDR3, the full variable domain is DGGITQSPKYLFRKEGQNVTLSCEQNLNHDAMYWYRQDPGQGLRLIYYSQIVNDFQKGDIAEGYSVSREKKESFPLTVTSAQKNPTAFYLCASSAGIAGTSYEQYFGPGTRLTVT.

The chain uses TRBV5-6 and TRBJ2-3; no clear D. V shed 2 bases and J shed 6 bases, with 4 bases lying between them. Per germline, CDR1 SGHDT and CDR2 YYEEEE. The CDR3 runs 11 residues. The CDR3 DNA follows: TGTGCCAGCAGCTTCCGGGATACGCAGTATTTT. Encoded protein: CASSFRDTQYF.

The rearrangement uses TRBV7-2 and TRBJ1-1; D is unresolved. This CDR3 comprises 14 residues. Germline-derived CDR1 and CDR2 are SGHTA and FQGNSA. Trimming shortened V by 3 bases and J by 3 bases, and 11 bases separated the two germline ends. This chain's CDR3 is CASSFGSGDTEAFF. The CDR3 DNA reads TGTGCCAGCAGCTTTGGGTCTGGGGACACTGAAGCTTTCTTT. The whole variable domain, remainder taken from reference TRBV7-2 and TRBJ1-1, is GAGVSQSPSNKVTEKGKDVELRCDPISGHTALYWYRQSLGQGLEFLIYFQGNSAPDKSGLPSDRFSAERTGGSVSTLTIQRTQQEDSAVYLCASSFGSGDTEAFFGQGTRLTVV.

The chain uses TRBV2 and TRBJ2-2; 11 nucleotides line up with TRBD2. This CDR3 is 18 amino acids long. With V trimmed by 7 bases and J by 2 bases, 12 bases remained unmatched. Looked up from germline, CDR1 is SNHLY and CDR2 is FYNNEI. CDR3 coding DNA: TGTGCCAGCATCCCCGGGGGGCTAGCGGGGGGAAACACCGGGGAGCTGTTTTTT. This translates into CASIPGGLAGGNTGELFF.

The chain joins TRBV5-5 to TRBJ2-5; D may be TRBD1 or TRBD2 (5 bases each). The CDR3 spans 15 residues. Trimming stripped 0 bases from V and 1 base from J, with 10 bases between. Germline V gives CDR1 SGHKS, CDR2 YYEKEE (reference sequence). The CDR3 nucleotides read TGTGCCAGCAGCTTGGGGGGGACGATCCAAGAGACCCAGTACTTC. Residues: CASSLGGTIQETQYF.